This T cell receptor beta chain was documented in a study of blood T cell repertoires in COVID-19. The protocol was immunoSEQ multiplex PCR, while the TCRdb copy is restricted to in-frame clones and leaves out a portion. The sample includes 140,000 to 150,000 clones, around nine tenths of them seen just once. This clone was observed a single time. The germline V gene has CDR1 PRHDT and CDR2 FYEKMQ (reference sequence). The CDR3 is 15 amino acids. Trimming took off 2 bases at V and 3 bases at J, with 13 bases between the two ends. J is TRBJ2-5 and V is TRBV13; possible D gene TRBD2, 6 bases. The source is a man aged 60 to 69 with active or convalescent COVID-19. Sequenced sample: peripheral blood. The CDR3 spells CASSLRGRNEETQYF. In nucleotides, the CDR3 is TGTGCCAGCAGCTTACGGGGGAGGAACGAAGAGACCCAGTACTTC.